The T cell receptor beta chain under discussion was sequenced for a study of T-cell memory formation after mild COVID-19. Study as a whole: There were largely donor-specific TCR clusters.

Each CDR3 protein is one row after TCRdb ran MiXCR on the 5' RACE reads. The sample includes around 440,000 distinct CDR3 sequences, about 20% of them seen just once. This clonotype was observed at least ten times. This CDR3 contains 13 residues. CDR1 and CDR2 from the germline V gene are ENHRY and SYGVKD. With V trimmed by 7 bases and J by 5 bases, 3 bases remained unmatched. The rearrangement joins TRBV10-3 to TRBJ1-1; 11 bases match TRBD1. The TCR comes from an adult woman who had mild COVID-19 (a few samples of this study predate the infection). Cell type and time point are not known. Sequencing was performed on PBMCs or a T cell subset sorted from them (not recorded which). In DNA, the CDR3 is TGTGCCATCACAGGGACAGGGGGGACTGAAGCTTTCTTT. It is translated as CAITGTGGTEAFF.